This is a list of T cell receptor beta chains from one sample in a study of cytomegalovirus exposure and HLA in healthy donors. Here immunoSEQ multiplex PCR was the method, and the copy in TCRdb shows in-frame clones only, minus some. The table shows 100,000 to 150,000 clones, with around 84% occurring only once. Material for sequencing was PBMCs. The receptors were gathered from a woman aged 18-35 years in good health and CMV-seropositive. The CDR3 runs from the conserved cysteine through the conserved F or W. Fields, in order: clone size, V gene, CDR3 protein. Clone size is not always given. Where it is, it says once, few, many or a class for expanded clones.

once,TRBV6-5,CASRRSGSSSYEQYF
.,TRBV25-1,CATTGTSGGAQETQYF
.,TRBV9,CASSVPRGALSGYTF
once,TRBV7-9,CSSSGGESPLHF
.,TRBV18,CASSDRDRGEETQYF
.,TRBV5-1,CASSSQGASGYTF
.,TRBV7-8,CASSLQGRGGRQETQYF
.,TRBV7-9,CASSPDRVNQPQHF
.,TRBV28,CASSRATSGGAKDTQYF
.,TRBV4-1,CASSRPGGASGNTIYF
.,TRBV5-4,CASSLQGSGNTIYF
.,TRBV7-9,CASSRRGTSGNTIYF
once,TRBV7-2,CASSLSVNYGYTF
.,TRBV4-1,CASSQDLQVYGYTF
.,TRBV7-6,CASSLAIRSGLPGTDTQYF
.,TRBV9,CASSAGGSNNEKLFF
.,TRBV4-1,CASSQATGTNTEAFF
.,TRBV5-4,CASSLAGQGDGYTF
.,TRBV18,CASSPVYGTGANTIYF
.,TRBV6-5,CASSPRVWQPQHF
.,TRBV5-1,CASSPPAAGGPREQFF
.,TRBV4-1,CASSQAPRESKGSGDNEQFF
.,TRBV5-1,CASSRGAHSYNEQFF
.,TRBV10-3,CAISIQGNQETQYF
.,TRBV5-1,CASSLGQEYNEQFF
few,TRBV2,CASRPPGLYTGELFF
.,TRBV6-5,CASSYSGQGAYEQYF